Each of the 31 T cell receptor beta chains below was sequenced from the same sample in a study of cytomegalovirus exposure and HLA in healthy donors. The primer mix had 60 Vbeta and 13 Jbeta primers. Using immunoSEQ multiplex PCR, the repertoire was profiled, and TCRdb retains in-frame clones only, with some absent. The sample includes approximately 150,000 clones, 60% to 80% of them seen just once. The sample was PBMCs. The receptors derive from a male donor in good health and CMV-seronegative.

This clone was detected once. The rearrangement uses TRBV10-3 and TRBJ1-3; D uncertain. V was pared by 3 bases and J by 4 bases, with 13 bases between. The CDR3 is 15 residues long. From germline, CDR1 is ENHRY and CDR2 SYGVKD. CDR3 in amino acids: CAISDPPGRGNTIYF. The CDR3 coding sequence is TGTGCCATCAGTGACCCCCCAGGCCGAGGAAACACCATATATTTT.

Note on this clone: A junction end diverges from the germline sequence, so it may reflect a read error. This specimen includes other DNA sequences encoding the same CDR3. This chain joins TRBV6-6 and TRBJ1-1; D may be TRBD1 (6 bases). This CDR3 contains 14 residues. Looked up from germline, CDR1 is MNHNY and CDR2 is SVGAGI (reference sequence). DNA of the CDR3: TGCGCCAGCAACAAACAGGGATTTAACACTGAAGCTTTCTTT. It yields the protein CASNKQGFNTEAFF.

The chain is built from TRBV18 and TRBJ1-1; the match to TRBD1 covers 7 bases. The junction had 6 bases not matched to a gene; V was cut back by 6 bases and J by 5 bases. The CDR3 loop spans 13 amino acids. Germline V gene lookup returns CDR1 KGHSH and CDR2 LQKENI. CDR3: CASSPTGQTEAFF. In DNA, the CDR3 is TGTGCCAGCTCCCCGACAGGGCAAACTGAAGCTTTCTTT.

This clone has a handful of counts. The chain carries TRBV30 and TRBJ1-4; D is possibly TRBD1 (5 bases). The CDR3 contains 14 residues. V shed 4 bases and J shed 0 bases, with 9 bases lying between them. Germline V gene data show CDR1 as GTSNPN and CDR2 as SVGIG (reference sequence). CDR3 bases: TGTGCCTGGATGGGGCAGGCAACTAATGAAAAACTGTTTTTT. Its protein product is CAWMGQATNEKLFF.

The chain is built from TRBV19 and TRBJ2-7; TRBD2 is a possible D gene (5 bases). Germline lookup yields CDR1 LNHDA and CDR2 SQIVND (reference sequence). The CDR3 totals 15 residues. The germline V and J ends were trimmed by 3 bases and 0 bases, with 12 bases remaining between them. CDR3 loop: CASSMYVGSSYEQYF. In DNA form, the CDR3 reads TGTGCCAGTAGTATGTATGTGGGGAGCTCCTACGAGCAGTACTTC.

In regard to this clone: An end of the junction does not agree with germline; a read error may underlie this. The rearrangement links TRBV7-9 to TRBJ2-7, with TRBD1 as a possible D gene (5 bases). Germline V lookup: CDR1 SEHNR, CDR2 FQNEAQ (reference sequence). The CDR3 length is 12 residues. The CDR3 bases are TGTTCCAGCAGCACAGGTACCTACGAGCAGTACTTC. Protein: CSSSTGTYEQYF.

V gene TRBV5-8 combines with J gene TRBJ1-4; D unresolved. The CDR3 contains 14 residues. CDR1 is SGHTS and CDR2 is YDEGEE in the germline V gene. The V gene lost 4 bases and the J gene lost 3 bases, with 10 bases spanning the gap. CDR3: CASSQTSANEKLFF. DNA for the CDR3: TGTGCCAGCAGCCAGACATCAGCTAATGAAAAACTGTTTTTT.

V and J are TRBV5-6 and TRBJ1-2, with TRBD1 identical over 7 bases. V gave up 2 bases and J gave up 3 bases; unmatched junction bases: 4. The CDR3 totals 14 residues. Germline CDR1 and CDR2: SGHDT and YYEEEE. DNA for the CDR3: TGTGCCAGCAGCTTAGGACAGGCTTACTATGGCTACACCTTC. Amino acids: CASSLGQAYYGYTF.

The chain is built from TRBV19 and TRBJ1-3; no definite D call. Germline V gene lookup returns CDR1 LNHDA and CDR2 SQIVND (reference sequence). The CDR3 length is 16 residues. Trimming removed 1 base at V and 0 bases at J, with 10 bases between. In nucleotides, the CDR3 is TGTGCCAGTAGTATAGGCGGCACCGTCTCTGGAAACACCATATATTTT. Translated: CASSIGGTVSGNTIYF.

This chain links TRBV4-2 with TRBJ2-5; 10 bases are shared with TRBD1. Trimming cost V 0 bases and J 5 bases; bases outside gene matches: 3. There are 15 residues in the CDR3. CDR1 and CDR2 (germline): LGHNA, YNFKEQ. Here the CDR3 reads CASSQDWTGGETQYF. The DNA for the CDR3 is TGTGCCAGCAGCCAAGATTGGACAGGGGGGGAGACCCAGTACTTC.

The chain couples TRBV7-9 to TRBJ2-3; TRBD2 is a possible D gene (5 bases). This CDR3 spans 14 amino acids. The germline CDR1 and CDR2 sequences are SEHNR and FQNEAQ (reference sequence). The ends were cut back, 1 base at V and 1 base at J, with 6 bases in the middle. Here the CDR3 reads CASSLVGGTDTQYF. For the CDR3, the DNA is TGTGCCAGCAGCTTAGTCGGGGGCACAGATACGCAGTATTTT.

The chain carries TRBV5-1 and TRBJ2-1; TRBD2 matches 8 bases. Losses at the gene ends were 2 bases for V and 4 bases for J; bases not matched to a gene: 5. This CDR3 comprises 15 residues. The germline V gene encodes CDR1 SGHRS and CDR2 YFSETQ. The CDR3 DNA follows: TGCGCCAGCAGCTTCAGCGGGAGTTTTTACAATGAGCAGTTCTTC. It is translated as CASSFSGSFYNEQFF.

The chain recombines TRBV6-5 with TRBJ2-7; 7 nucleotides agree with TRBD2. CDR1 and CDR2 from the germline V gene are MNHEY and SVGAGI. J lost 0 bases, V lost 2 bases, and 7 bases had no gene match. The CDR3 is made up of 16 amino acids. The chain's CDR3 is CASSYGLAVYSYEQYF. The CDR3 bases are TGTGCCAGCAGTTACGGGCTAGCGGTTTACTCCTACGAGCAGTACTTC.

This clone was recorded once. The chain couples TRBV28 to TRBJ2-1, with TRBD2 as a possible D gene (5 bases). Deletions cut 6 bases from V and 11 bases from J, with 14 bases between. Germline values: CDR1 MDHEN, CDR2 SYDVKM. There are 12 residues in the CDR3. The CDR3 nucleotides read TGTGCCAGCAGCCTAGGGTGGGAGAAGCAGTTCTTC. Its protein product is CASSLGWEKQFF. Complete variable domain (other parts from reference TRBV28 and TRBJ2-1): DVKVTQSSRYLVKRTGEKVFLECVQDMDHENMFWYRQDPGLGLRLIYFSYDVKMKEKGDIPEGYSVSREKKERFSLILESASTNQTSMYLCASSLGWEKQFFGPGTRLTVL.

V gene TRBV5-1 combines with J gene TRBJ2-1; D is undetermined. Per germline, CDR1 SGHRS and CDR2 YFSETQ. V was clipped by 0 bases and J by 3 bases, with 7 bases between them. The CDR3 runs 14 residues. The CDR3 nucleotides read TGCGCCAGCAGCTTGGGAGCTGACTACAATGAGCAGTTCTTC. Translating gives CASSLGADYNEQFF. The full variable domain, with the rest looked up from reference TRBV5-1 and TRBJ2-1, is KAGVTQTPRYLIKTRGQQVTLSCSPISGHRSVSWYQQTPGQGLQFLFEYFSETQRNKGNFPGRFSGRQFSNSRSEMNVSTLELGDSALYLCASSLGADYNEQFFGPGTRLTVL.

The chain combines TRBV9 with TRBJ2-3; TRBD2 matches 8 bases. The J segment lost 1 base and the V segment lost 4 bases, leaving 8 bases of the junction unmatched. In germline, CDR1 is SGDLS, CDR2 YYNGEE. This CDR3 region has 16 residues. The CDR3 protein is CASSPLGLVGTDTQYF. CDR3 in DNA: TGTGCCAGCAGCCCCTTGGGACTAGTGGGCACAGATACGCAGTATTTT.

The CDR3 DNA follows: TGTGCCAGCAGCTTAGTACTCCAGGCCCTCGAGACCCAGTACTTC. Protein sequence: CASSLVLQALETQYF. The genes are TRBV7-6 and TRBJ2-5; no clear D. The germline V gene has CDR1 SGHVS and CDR2 FNYEAQ. This CDR3 has 15 amino acids. Trimming removed 1 base from V and 5 bases from J, with 14 bases in between.

This clone was observed once. This chain connects TRBV18 to TRBJ2-7, with 7 bases matching TRBD1. CDR1 and CDR2 from the germline V gene are KGHSH and LQKENI. Trimming removed 6 bases from V and 7 bases from J; junction bases left unmatched: 6. The CDR3 is 12 residues long. The CDR3 nucleotides read TGTGCCAGCTCGCGACAGGGCCGGGAGCAGTACTTC. Amino acids: CASSRQGREQYF.

This chain links TRBV18 with TRBJ1-1; 7 bases map to TRBD1. Germline V gives CDR1 KGHSH, CDR2 LQKENI. V lost 0 bases, J lost 7 bases, and 5 bases stayed unmatched. The CDR3 spans 14 residues. CDR3: CASSPPNTGDEAFF. The DNA for the CDR3 is TGTGCCAGCTCACCACCGAATACAGGGGATGAAGCTTTCTTT.

The rearrangement joins TRBV6-5 to TRBJ2-3; 7 nucleotides agree with TRBD2. V shed 7 bases, J shed 4 bases, and the junction held 8 bases outside the gene matches. In germline, CDR1 is MNHEY, CDR2 SVGAGI. This CDR3 has 14 residues. This CDR3 reads CASTATSSPDTQYF. CDR3 DNA sequence: TGTGCCAGCACTGCGACTAGCTCCCCAGATACGCAGTATTTT.

The rearrangement joins TRBV5-4 to TRBJ2-1; 11 bases are shared with TRBD2. CDR1 is SGHNT and CDR2 is YYREEE in the germline V gene (reference sequence). This CDR3 comprises 17 residues. The V segment lost 3 bases and the J segment 7 bases; nucleotides outside the gene matches: 12. The DNA of the CDR3 is TGTGCCAGCAGCTCGACTAGCGGGACTCTAATGTGGAATGAGCAGTTCTTC. Its translation: CASSSTSGTLMWNEQFF.

The CDR3 DNA follows: TGTGCCAGCAGTTTACCGGAGGACAGGGTATGGTACGAGCAGTACTTC. This translates into CASSLPEDRVWYEQYF. This chain joins TRBV28 and TRBJ2-7; 8 nucleotides agree with TRBD1. V lost 2 bases and J lost 4; bases outside the gene matches: 10. The CDR3 consists of 16 residues. Per the germline V gene, CDR1 is MDHEN and CDR2 is SYDVKM. The whole variable domain, remainder taken from reference TRBV28 and TRBJ2-7, is DVKVTQSSRYLVKRTGEKVFLECVQDMDHENMFWYRQDPGLGLRLIYFSYDVKMKEKGDIPEGYSVSREKKERFSLILESASTNQTSMYLCASSLPEDRVWYEQYFGPGTRLTVT.

The rearrangement joins TRBV2 to TRBJ2-1; weak D call: TRBD1 (5 bases). The CDR3 sequence is 14 residues long. The V gene lost 3 bases and the J gene lost 10 bases, with 16 bases spanning the gap. CDR1 is SNHLY and CDR2 is FYNNEI in the germline V gene. The CDR3 nucleotides read TGTGCCAGCAGTGACAGGGCCATTCGGTCCGAGCAGTTCTTC. Translated: CASSDRAIRSEQFF.

J is TRBJ1-5 and V is TRBV2, with 9 bases matching TRBD1. V lost 1 base, J lost 14 bases, and 3 bases stayed unmatched. Germline CDR1 and CDR2: SNHLY and FYNNEI. CDR3 length equals 12 residues. CDR3 residues: CASSEGWTGEHF. For the CDR3, the DNA is TGTGCCAGCAGTGAAGGTTGGACAGGGGAGCATTTT.

The rearrangement uses TRBV19 and TRBJ1-2; D is perhaps TRBD1 (5 bases). The germline CDR1 and CDR2 sequences are LNHDA and SQIVND (reference sequence). CDR3 length: 15 amino acids. Between the trimmed V and J ends, which lost 4 bases and 5 bases, there was a span of 17 bases. The CDR3 reads CASSNAGGGPYGYTF. The CDR3 region has the DNA TGTGCCAGTAGTAACGCCGGGGGGGGACCATATGGCTACACCTTC.

This clone has just a few counts. The chain is built from TRBV10-3 and TRBJ2-5; D is unclear. Between the trimmed V and J ends, which lost 4 bases and 2 bases, there was a span of 8 bases. The CDR3 length is 13 residues. Germline lookup yields CDR1 ENHRY and CDR2 SYGVKD. CDR3 loop: CAISVLGQETQYF. The CDR3 DNA sequence: TGTGCCATCAGTGTTCTCGGGCAAGAGACCCAGTACTTC.

V is TRBV5-4 and J is TRBJ2-6; 7 bases fit TRBD1. This CDR3 region has 15 residues. V lost 2 bases to trimming and J lost 2 bases; unmatched junction nucleotides: 1. CDR1 SGHNT and CDR2 YYREEE come from the germline V gene (reference sequence). CDR3 in DNA: TGTGCCAGCAGCTTAAGGGGGCCTGGGGCCAACGTCCTGACTTTC. Translation: CASSLRGPGANVLTF.

This chain connects TRBV6-6 to TRBJ2-3, with TRBD1 matching 7 bases. In germline, CDR1 is MNHNY, CDR2 SVGAGI (reference sequence). The CDR3 is 15 amino acids. V was clipped by 6 bases and J by 2 bases; unmatched bases: 8. The CDR3 nucleotides read TGTGCCAGCAGGGACCGGGACAGATACACAGATACGCAGTATTTT. Residues: CASRDRDRYTDTQYF.

The CDR3 spells CASSVQHPRGTEAFF. The CDR3 DNA reads as TGTGCCAGTAGTGTACAACACCCTCGAGGGACTGAAGCTTTCTTT. The chain has TRBV19 and TRBJ1-1; D remains ambiguous. CDR3 length: 15 residues. The V gene lost 5 bases and the J gene lost 5 bases, with 18 bases spanning the gap. Germline CDR1 reads LNHDA; CDR2 reads SQIVND (reference sequence). Full variable domain (remainder filled in from reference TRBV19 and TRBJ1-1): DGGITQSPKYLFRKEGQNVTLSCEQNLNHDAMYWYRQDPGQGLRLIYYSQIVNDFQKGDIAEGYSVSREKKESFPLTVTSAQKNPTAFYLCASSVQHPRGTEAFFGQGTRLTVV.

V is TRBV5-1 and J is TRBJ2-5, with 7 bases that match TRBD2. The CDR3 loop spans 15 amino acids. The trim removed 4 bases at V and 4 bases at J, leaving 10 bases unmatched. Looked up from germline, CDR1 is SGHRS and CDR2 is YFSETQ. CDR3 amino acids: CASSRADGGGETQYF. The CDR3 DNA sequence: TGCGCCAGCAGCCGCGCCGATGGGGGGGGAGAGACCCAGTACTTC.

The chain links TRBV5-4 to TRBJ1-1; a possible D gene is TRBD1 (6 bases). The V end lost 4 bases, the J end lost 2 bases, and 15 bases lay between the germline ends. The germline CDR1 and CDR2 sequences are SGHNT and YYREEE (reference sequence). This CDR3 spans 15 amino acids. The CDR3 region is CASSRGRGVNTEAFF. For the CDR3, the DNA is TGTGCCAGCAGCCGTGGGAGGGGGGTAAACACTGAAGCTTTCTTT.